This TCR beta chain was obtained from a study of long-term antiretroviral therapy in people with HIV. Overall study context: In the earliest collections, sampling predates the 2015 immediate-ART recommendation by about a decade. Study-level results: Within the repertoire, clones expanded before ART were dominant at all time points.

This CDR3 comprises 14 residues. V dropped 4 bases and J dropped 2 bases, with 13 bases sitting between them. Germline V gene data show CDR1 as SGHTS and CDR2 as YDEGEE. At the survey level, the v3.0 immunoSEQ assay was run. In sequencing, roughly 40,000-50,000 T-cell genomes per sample were targeted. Clones were read by immunoSEQ multiplex PCR, and TCRdb kept only the in-frame ones, dropping some. The table records roughly 28,000 clones, around nine tenths of them present only once. With respect to this clone: Its target is not known.

This chain joins TRBV5-8 and TRBJ2-7; perhaps TRBD2 as D (6 bases). The clonotype comes from a young woman with HIV. The source was unsorted PBMCs, collected 0.5 years after starting antiretroviral therapy. CDR3 DNA: TGTGCCAGCAGCAGCCGGAGGGGCCCCTACGAGCAGTACTTC. Encoded protein: CASSSRRGPYEQYF.